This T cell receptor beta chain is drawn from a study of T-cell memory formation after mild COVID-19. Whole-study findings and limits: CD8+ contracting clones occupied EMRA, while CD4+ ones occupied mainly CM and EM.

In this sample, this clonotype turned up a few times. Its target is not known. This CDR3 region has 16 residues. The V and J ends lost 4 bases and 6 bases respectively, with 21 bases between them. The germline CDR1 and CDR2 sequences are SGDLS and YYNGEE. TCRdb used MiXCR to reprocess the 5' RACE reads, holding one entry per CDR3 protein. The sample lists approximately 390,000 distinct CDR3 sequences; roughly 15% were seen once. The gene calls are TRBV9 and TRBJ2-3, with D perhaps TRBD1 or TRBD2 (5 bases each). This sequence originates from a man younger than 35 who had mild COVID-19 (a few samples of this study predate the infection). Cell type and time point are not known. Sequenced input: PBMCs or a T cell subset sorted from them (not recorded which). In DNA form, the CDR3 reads TGTGCCAGCAGCCCCAGCGGTCGGAATTGGGGGGATACGCAGTATTTT. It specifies CASSPSGRNWGDTQYF.